Following are 4 T cell receptor beta chains from one sample sequenced in a study of beta chain features in type 1 diabetes. No antigen has been identified for these receptors. Study outcomes and limitations: Type 1 diabetes patients had TCRB CDR3s that were shorter (moderately but significantly so) in all four CD4+ subsets.

Every isolated RNA sample was fully reverse transcribed, so sequencing captured expressed TCRB transcripts. TCRdb's copy holds only in-frame clones and misses some; the assay was immunoSEQ multiplex PCR. The data contain 100,000 to 150,000 clones, roughly 10% of them seen just once; the ten biggest clones take up 0.7% to 0.85%. The sample taken for sequencing was central memory CD4+ T cells from blood. These receptors originate from a man aged 30 to 39 with type 1 diabetes.

CDR3 sequence reads: CASSYSNPQGGEQYF. The CDR3 DNA follows: TGTGCCAGCAGTTACTCTAATCCTCAGGGAGGTGAGCAGTACTTC. The chain recombines TRBV6-5 with TRBJ2-7; a weak D match, TRBD2 (6 bases). The CDR3 has 15 residues. Looked up from germline, CDR1 is MNHEY and CDR2 is SVGAGI. Trimming shortened V by 0 bases and J by 7 bases, and 16 bases separated the two germline ends.

The J gene is TRBJ2-3, the V gene TRBV18; 11 nucleotides align to TRBD2. In germline, CDR1 is KGHSH, CDR2 LQKENI. The trim removed 1 base at V and 1 base at J, leaving 7 bases unmatched. The CDR3 runs 18 residues. The CDR3 DNA sequence: TGTGCCAGCTCACCACGAGGCTCGACTAGCGGGGGCACAGATACGCAGTATTTT. Translation: CASSPRGSTSGGTDTQYF.

This clone was picked up many times. The J gene is TRBJ1-5, the V gene TRBV15; TRBD1 is a possible D gene (5 bases). Germline lookup yields CDR1 LNHNV and CDR2 YYDKDF (reference sequence). CDR3 length: 13 amino acids. V lost 1 base, J lost 5 bases, and 6 bases lay in between. The CDR3 protein is CATSRGGDQPQHF. CDR3 sequence (DNA): TGTGCCACCAGCAGAGGGGGGGATCAGCCCCAGCATTTT.

This clone was seen a handful of times. The V gene is TRBV2, the J gene TRBJ2-3; a possible D gene is TRBD2 (5 bases). Trimming pared 4 bases from V and 3 bases from J, leaving 11 bases between. Germline CDR1 reads SNHLY; CDR2 reads FYNNEI. The CDR3 loop spans 14 amino acids. The DNA of the CDR3 is TGTGCCAGCAGTGTGGCGGGCGAGACAGATACGCAGTATTTT. Translated, it gives CASSVAGETDTQYF.